One sample yielded the 23 T cell receptor beta chains listed below, sequenced in a study of blood T cell repertoires in COVID-19. Using immunoSEQ multiplex PCR, the repertoire was profiled, and TCRdb retains in-frame clones only, with some absent. The data hold about 110,000 clones, with 70% to 90% observed a single time. Sequencing input: peripheral blood. These receptors came from a human donor in a cohort sampled during active COVID-19.

The J gene is TRBJ1-6, the V gene TRBV5-4; maybe TRBD1 (5 bases). Germline-derived CDR1 and CDR2 are SGHNT and YYREEE (reference sequence). This CDR3 has 17 amino acids. With 1 base removed from V and 5 bases from J, the gap between germline ends came to 16 bases. CDR3 in amino acids: CASSLSRSWGDNSPLHF. DNA of the CDR3: TGTGCCAGCAGCTTGAGCCGGAGTTGGGGGGATAATTCACCCCTCCACTTT. Based on the CDR3 plus reference TRBV5-4 and TRBJ1-6, the full variable domain is ETGVTQSPTHLIKTRGQQVTLRCSSQSGHNTVSWYQQALGQGPQFIFQYYREEENGRGNFPPRFSGLQFPNYSSELNVNALELDDSALYLCASSLSRSWGDNSPLHFGNGTRLTVT.

The rearrangement joins TRBV4-3 to TRBJ1-2; TRBD1 is a possible D gene (6 bases). CDR3 length: 16 residues. V lost 1 base and J 1 base, leaving 13 bases between the germline ends. Germline loops: CDR1 LGHNA, CDR2 YSLEER. The CDR3 reads CASSQVGDRFNYGYTF. DNA for the CDR3: TGCGCCAGCAGCCAAGTAGGAGACAGGTTTAACTATGGCTACACCTTC.

This clone has just a few counts. The genes are TRBV5-1 and TRBJ2-7; perhaps TRBD2 as D (6 bases). The V end lost 5 bases, the J end lost 3 bases, and 18 bases lay between the germline ends. The CDR3 covers 15 residues. Per the germline V gene, CDR1 is SGHRS and CDR2 is YFSETQ. The CDR3 nucleotides are TGCGCCAGCAGTGCCGGGAGATTAGGTTTCTACGAGCAGTACTTC. Amino acids: CASSAGRLGFYEQYF.

This clone was picked up a small number of times. This chain links TRBV4-1 with TRBJ1-5; TRBD1 matches at 8 bases. Looked up from germline, CDR1 is MGHRA and CDR2 is YSYEKL. The CDR3 has 16 amino acids. V lost 1 base to trimming and J lost 6 bases; unmatched junction nucleotides: 8. CDR3 residues: CASSQADRGLGQPQHF. Written as DNA, the CDR3 is TGCGCCAGCAGCCAAGCCGACAGGGGACTTGGTCAGCCCCAGCATTTT.

This chain joins TRBV6-5 and TRBJ1-2; D unresolved. CDR3 length: 14 residues. V lost 8 bases and J 4 bases, leaving 17 bases between the germline ends. CDR1 is MNHEY, CDR2 SVGAGI, per germline. The CDR3 loop reads CASLLDIRRYGYTF. The CDR3 DNA sequence: TGTGCCAGCTTGCTTGACATTCGCCGCTATGGCTACACCTTC.

Notes on this clone: Other DNA variants within this sample encode the same CDR3. The gene calls are TRBV7-9 and TRBJ1-5; maybe TRBD1 (5 bases). The CDR3 loop spans 15 amino acids. Germline-derived CDR1 and CDR2 are SEHNR and FQNEAQ (reference sequence). The V gene lost 1 base and the J gene lost 6 bases, with 13 bases spanning the gap. In DNA form, the CDR3 reads TGTGCCAGCAGCTTAGGTCGGGGGGGTAGTCAGCCCCAGCATTTT. Protein product: CASSLGRGGSQPQHF.

J is TRBJ2-2 and V is TRBV7-2; the match to TRBD1 covers 7 bases. Germline CDR1 and CDR2: SGHTA and FQGNSA. V trimming: 5 bases; J trimming: 7 bases; junction bases outside the gene matches: 7. CDR3 length equals 14 residues. In DNA form, the CDR3 reads TGTGCCAGCAGCCAACAGGGGACGTTCGGGGAGCTGTTTTTT. As protein: CASSQQGTFGELFF.

This chain uses TRBV5-1 with TRBJ2-2, with unresolved D. In germline, CDR1 is SGHRS, CDR2 YFSETQ. The V and J ends lost 0 bases and 5 bases respectively, with 8 bases between them. This CDR3 is built from 14 residues. In DNA form, the CDR3 reads TGCGCCAGCAGCTTGGGAGAACGAACCGGGGAGCTGTTTTTT. It codes for CASSLGERTGELFF.

The chain is built from TRBV9 and TRBJ2-1; TRBD2 matches at 7 bases. Germline V gene lookup returns CDR1 SGDLS and CDR2 YYNGEE. The V and J ends lost 1 base and 0 bases, in that order; junction bases with no gene match: 4. The CDR3 runs to 16 residues. The CDR3 is CASSVSGGSSYNEQFF. The CDR3 DNA reads as TGTGCCAGCAGCGTATCCGGCGGGAGCTCCTACAATGAGCAGTTCTTC.

The chain employs TRBV12-3 or TRBV12-4 and TRBJ1-2; 8 bases match TRBD1. This CDR3 spans 13 amino acids. Losses at the gene ends were 7 bases for V and 9 bases for J; bases not matched to a gene: 10. Here the CDR3 DNA reads TGTGCCAGCAAAGCGCAGGGGGCTTATAGCTACACCTTC. Protein product: CASKAQGAYSYTF.

The chain recombines TRBV2 with TRBJ2-1, with 9 bases identical to TRBD2. Germline values: CDR1 SNHLY, CDR2 FYNNEI. The CDR3 spans 16 residues. The V segment lost 4 bases and the J segment 12 bases; nucleotides outside the gene matches: 16. The CDR3 DNA follows: TGTGCCAGCAGTGCAGACGCGGGGGGGCTTAGTTCGCGGCAGTTCTTC. It yields the protein CASSADAGGLSSRQFF.

This chain uses TRBV11-2 with TRBJ2-1; tentatively, D is TRBD1 (5 bases). CDR1 SGHAT and CDR2 FQNNGV come from the germline V gene. The CDR3 length is 10 residues. Trimming stripped 5 bases from V and 9 bases from J, with 5 bases between. The CDR3 region is CASSQGEQFF. CDR3 in DNA: TGTGCCAGCAGCCAGGGTGAGCAGTTCTTC.

The rearrangement uses TRBV20-1 and TRBJ2-2, with a tentative D call TRBD2 (5 bases). V gave up 3 bases and J gave up 0 bases, with 8 bases separating them. CDR1 is DFQATT, CDR2 SNEGSKA, per germline (reference sequence). The CDR3 spans 14 residues. The CDR3, as DNA: TGCAGTGCTAGTCGAGCGGCGAACACCGGGGAGCTGTTTTTT. It is translated as CSASRAANTGELFF.

This rearrangement joins TRBV27 to TRBJ2-1; TRBD1 might be the D (6 bases). Germline V gene sequence: CDR1 MNHEY, CDR2 SMNVEV (reference sequence). The V end lost 4 bases, the J end lost 2 bases, and 12 bases lay between the germline ends. The CDR3 spans 15 residues. The CDR3 protein is CASSSTGFTYNEQFF. The CDR3, as DNA: TGTGCCAGCAGTTCCACAGGGTTTACCTACAATGAGCAGTTCTTC.

The chain is built from TRBV11-2 and TRBJ2-1, with D unclear. The CDR3 consists of 15 residues. Germline lookup yields CDR1 SGHAT and CDR2 FQNNGV. V shed 0 bases and J shed 1 base, with 7 bases lying between them. The CDR3 bases are TGTGCCAGCAGCTTAGATCTATCTTCCTACAATGAGCAGTTCTTC. Its translation is CASSLDLSSYNEQFF.

The chain is built from TRBV4-3 and TRBJ1-3; D is unresolved. The CDR3 is 14 amino acids. CDR1 and CDR2 (germline): LGHNA, YSLEER. V lost 4 bases and J 2 bases, leaving 9 bases between the germline ends. The CDR3 here is CASSLQAPGNTIYF. The CDR3 DNA sequence: TGCGCCAGCAGCCTCCAGGCACCTGGAAACACCATATATTTT.

This chain links TRBV19 with TRBJ2-7, with 8 positions matching TRBD1. The V gene end was trimmed by 1 base and the J gene end by 4 bases; junction bases not matched to a gene: 6. Germline CDR1 LNHDA, CDR2 SQIVND (reference sequence). The CDR3 runs 15 residues. CDR3 protein: CASSIVGTGRYEQYF. The CDR3 nucleotides read TGTGCCAGTAGTATAGTTGGGACAGGCCGATACGAGCAGTACTTC.

By sample share, this clone is medium-sized. The chain couples TRBV29-1 to TRBJ2-1; the match to TRBD2 covers 7 bases. The V gene end was trimmed by 7 bases and the J gene end by 4 bases; junction bases not matched to a gene: 13. From germline, CDR1 is SQVTM and CDR2 ANQGSEA. The CDR3 totals 15 residues. In DNA, the CDR3 is TGCAGCGGCTCACTAGCGACACACGATTACAATGAGCAGTTCTTC. This encodes CSGSLATHDYNEQFF.

This clone was counted between two and nine times. The CDR3 loop reads CASSVFAGGAETQYF. CDR3 DNA: TGTGCCAGCAGCGTATTTGCGGGGGGCGCAGAGACCCAGTACTTC. The rearrangement uses TRBV9 and TRBJ2-5; 8 nucleotides line up with TRBD2. Trimming removed 1 base from V and 4 bases from J; junction bases left unmatched: 6. The germline V gene encodes CDR1 SGDLS and CDR2 YYNGEE. The CDR3 is 15 amino acids.

V is TRBV5-4 and J is TRBJ2-7, with TRBD2 identical over 8 bases. The germline gives CDR1 SGHNT, CDR2 YYREEE (reference sequence). V shed 4 bases and J 3 bases; nucleotides not matched to a gene: 6. This CDR3 has 14 amino acids. CDR3 loop: CASSPAGEGYEQYF. CDR3 bases: TGTGCCAGCAGCCCAGCGGGAGAGGGCTACGAGCAGTACTTC.

V usage is TRBV9 and J usage is TRBJ2-3; a weak D match, TRBD2 (6 bases). Trimming pared 2 bases from V and 2 bases from J, leaving 12 bases between. The germline CDR1 and CDR2 sequences are SGDLS and YYNGEE. This CDR3 region has 15 residues. This chain's CDR3 is CASSVSGHTTDTQYF. DNA for the CDR3: TGTGCCAGCAGCGTCAGCGGGCATACCACAGATACGCAGTATTTT.

This sequence joins TRBV11-2 and TRBJ1-1; tentative D call: TRBD1 (6 bases). The CDR3 has 14 amino acids. Germline loops: CDR1 SGHAT, CDR2 FQNNGV. V lost 1 base and J lost 3, with 9 bases in between. In DNA form, the CDR3 reads TGTGCCAGCAGCTTAGTGGCAGGGGACACTGAAGCTTTCTTT. Translated, it gives CASSLVAGDTEAFF.

The V gene is TRBV5-4, the J gene TRBJ2-5; 8 bases align to TRBD2. Germline assignment: CDR1 SGHNT and CDR2 YYREEE (reference sequence). The V segment lost 0 bases and the J segment 10 bases; nucleotides outside the gene matches: 11. This CDR3 spans 15 amino acids. The CDR3: CASSLAGGPGSSQYF. The CDR3 DNA reads as TGTGCCAGCAGCTTGGCGGGAGGGCCCGGGAGTAGCCAGTACTTC.